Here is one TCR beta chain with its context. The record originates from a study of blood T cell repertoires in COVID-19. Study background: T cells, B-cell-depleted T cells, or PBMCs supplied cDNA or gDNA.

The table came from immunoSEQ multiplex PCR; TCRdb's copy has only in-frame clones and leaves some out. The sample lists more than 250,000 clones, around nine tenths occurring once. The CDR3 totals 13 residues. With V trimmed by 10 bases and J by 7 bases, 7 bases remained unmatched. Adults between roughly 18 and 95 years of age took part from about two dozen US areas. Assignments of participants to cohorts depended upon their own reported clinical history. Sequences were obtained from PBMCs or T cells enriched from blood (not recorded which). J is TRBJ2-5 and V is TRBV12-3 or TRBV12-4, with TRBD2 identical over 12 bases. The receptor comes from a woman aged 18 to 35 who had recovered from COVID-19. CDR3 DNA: TGTGCCACCGCTAGCGGGGGGGGCGGGACCCAGTACTTC. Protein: CATASGGGGTQYF.